A single sample gave rise to the 8 T cell receptor beta chains below, sequenced in a study of blood T cell repertoires in COVID-19. Repertoires were generated with immunoSEQ multiplex PCR, while TCRdb's copy carries only in-frame clones and drops some. The sample has about 280,000 clones, 80% to 90% seen once. The sequenced material came from peripheral blood. Receptors originate from a woman aged 65 to 85 with acute or convalescent COVID-19.

This chain joins TRBV7-9 and TRBJ2-3; 8 bases fit TRBD1. Germline-derived CDR1 and CDR2 are SEHNR and FQNEAQ (reference sequence). After removal of 3 bases from V and 4 bases from J, the junction contained 9 bases not matched to a gene. CDR3 length equals 16 residues. The CDR3 region has the DNA TGTGCCAGCAGCTTCTTTGTCAGGGGGCTCGCAGATACGCAGTATTTT. Its translation is CASSFFVRGLADTQYF.

The chain recombines TRBV5-4 with TRBJ2-7; TRBD2 matches at 7 bases. The V gene end was trimmed by 1 base and the J gene end by 4 bases; junction bases not matched to a gene: 8. The CDR3 has 15 residues. Germline V gene data show CDR1 as SGHNT and CDR2 as YYREEE (reference sequence). The chain's CDR3 is CASSLRAGEIYEQYF. CDR3 sequence (DNA): TGTGCCAGCAGCTTGAGGGCGGGGGAGATATACGAGCAGTACTTC.

The chain carries TRBV9 and TRBJ1-2, with 7 positions matching TRBD1. This CDR3 has 14 residues. Germline-derived CDR1 and CDR2 are SGDLS and YYNGEE. The trim removed 0 bases at V and 6 bases at J, leaving 5 bases unmatched. The DNA for the CDR3 is TGTGCCAGCAGCGTAGGAAAAGGGGGCGATGGCTACACCTTC. Amino acid sequence: CASSVGKGGDGYTF. The variable domain in full, with the rest retrieved from reference TRBV9 and TRBJ1-2, is DSGVTQTPKHLITATGQRVTLRCSPRSGDLSVYWYQQSLDQGLQFLIQYYNGEERAKGNILERFSAQQFPDLHSELNLSSLELGDSALYFCASSVGKGGDGYTFGSGTRLTVV.

The J gene is TRBJ2-2, the V gene TRBV15, with a weak D call TRBD1 (6 bases). The V gene's germline CDR1 is LNHNV and CDR2 YYDKDF (reference sequence). The CDR3 length is 13 residues. V lost 5 bases and J 6 bases, leaving 10 bases between the germline ends. CDR3 DNA sequence: TGTGCCACCAGCTGGGGGCCGGCCGGGGAGCTGTTTTTT. It translates to CATSWGPAGELFF.

This sequence joins TRBV5-8 and TRBJ2-5; tentative D call: TRBD2 (6 bases). Trimming stripped 4 bases from V and 1 base from J, with 14 bases between. The germline V gene encodes CDR1 SGHTS and CDR2 YDEGEE. This CDR3 comprises 15 residues. CDR3 bases: TGTGCCAGCAGCACGGGACTCTCCTCCCAAGAGACCCAGTACTTC. It codes for CASSTGLSSQETQYF.

The chain combines TRBV2 with TRBJ1-5; 7 bases match TRBD1. Trimming took 6 bases from V and 4 from J; bases not matched to a gene: 6. Germline V gene data show CDR1 as SNHLY and CDR2 as FYNNEI. This CDR3 region has 14 residues. The CDR3 nucleotides read TGTGCCAGCAGGTATACAGGGGTTAATCAGCCCCAGCATTTT. Amino acid sequence: CASRYTGVNQPQHF.

The rearrangement uses TRBV20-1 and TRBJ1-5, with D perhaps matching TRBD1 (6 bases). The germline gives CDR1 DFQATT, CDR2 SNEGSKA (reference sequence). The CDR3 runs 11 residues. V was clipped by 6 bases and J by 7 bases, with 10 bases between them. The chain's CDR3 is CSAGGGQPQHF. The CDR3 region has the DNA TGCAGTGCCGGGGGGGGCCAGCCCCAGCATTTT.

The genes are TRBV2 and TRBJ2-1; maybe TRBD1 (5 bases). This CDR3 region has 14 residues. The V and J ends lost 7 bases and 0 bases respectively, with 10 bases between them. Germline-derived CDR1 and CDR2 are SNHLY and FYNNEI. The CDR3 bases are TGTGCCAGCAAATCCCAGGGCTCCTACAATGAGCAGTTCTTC. It translates to CASKSQGSYNEQFF.